This T cell receptor (beta chain) was observed in a study of blood T cells in healthy people across ages. This clonotype was seen a handful of times. For the second PCR, which ran for roughly 7 to 11 cycles, a sample-barcoded 5' primer and a J-beta primer mix were used. MiXCR, run by TCRdb on the 5' RACE reads, gives a single entry per CDR3 protein. The sample lists fewer than 2,000,000 distinct CDR3 sequences, more than 35% occurring once. This CDR3 region has 15 residues. Trimming cost V 8 bases and J 3 bases, with 17 bases left between them. Germline-derived CDR1 and CDR2 are MNHEY and SVGEGT. V and J are TRBV6-2 or TRBV6-3 and TRBJ2-1; D is undetermined. This clonotype was obtained from a human donor in good health. The specimen was blood. The CDR3 spells CASGSQEKSYNEQFF. The CDR3 DNA is TGTGCCAGCGGATCGCAGGAGAAAAGCTACAATGAGCAGTTCTTC.